The 18 T cell receptor beta chains below all came from one sample that was sequenced in a study of blood T cell repertoires in COVID-19. Data came from immunoSEQ multiplex PCR; TCRdb stores just in-frame clones and leaves some out. The sample records about 170,000 clones, 80% to 85% being singletons. Specimen: peripheral blood. These receptor sequences come from a man aged 70 or older with active or convalescent COVID-19.

The J gene is TRBJ2-3, the V gene TRBV27, with D perhaps TRBD1 (7 bases). The length of the CDR3 is 17 residues. Trimming removed 1 base from V and 2 bases from J, with 16 bases in between. The germline CDR1 and CDR2 sequences are MNHEY and SMNVEV (reference sequence). CDR3 region: CASSLLGQGGVTDTQYF. In DNA, the CDR3 is TGTGCCAGCAGTTTATTAGGGCAGGGGGGAGTCACAGATACGCAGTATTTT.

The rearrangement links TRBV19 to TRBJ1-1, with 7 bases fitting TRBD1. The CDR3 covers 14 residues. Germline values: CDR1 LNHDA, CDR2 SQIVND (reference sequence). With 3 bases clipped from V and 4 bases from J, the junction kept 5 bases outside the gene matches. The CDR3 spells CASSMHRGPTEAFF. DNA for the CDR3: TGTGCCAGTAGTATGCACAGGGGCCCCACTGAAGCTTTCTTT.

The rearrangement joins TRBV5-1 to TRBJ2-7; TRBD1 matches at 10 bases. The CDR3 consists of 14 residues. The V segment lost 4 bases and the J segment 6 bases; nucleotides outside the gene matches: 7. Germline V gives CDR1 SGHRS, CDR2 YFSETQ. The CDR3 DNA is TGCGCCAGCAGCCCACGGACAGGGGGGGGCGAGCAGTACTTC. Amino acids: CASSPRTGGGEQYF.

This clone was seen only once. The chain carries TRBV6-4 and TRBJ1-2, with a possible D match to TRBD1 (5 bases). The CDR3 length is 15 residues. V shed 0 bases and J shed 3 bases, with 11 bases lying between them. Germline loops: CDR1 MRHNA, CDR2 SNTAGT. The CDR3 protein is CASSDSRGAYYGYTF. The CDR3 bases are TGTGCCAGCAGTGACTCGCGTGGGGCGTACTATGGCTACACCTTC.

This clone was picked up one time. The chain links TRBV10-3 to TRBJ2-1; 8 bases align to TRBD1. This CDR3 comprises 15 residues. Germline V gene sequence: CDR1 ENHRY, CDR2 SYGVKD. Trimming removed 2 bases from V and 2 bases from J; junction bases left unmatched: 2. Here the CDR3 reads CAISEAGGAYNEQFF. CDR3 nucleotides: TGTGCCATCAGTGAGGCAGGGGGCGCCTACAATGAGCAGTTCTTC.

The chain recombines TRBV18 with TRBJ2-3; perhaps TRBD1 as D (5 bases). CDR3 size: 13 residues. The V and J ends lost 2 bases and 2 bases respectively, with 5 bases between them. The germline V gene encodes CDR1 KGHSH and CDR2 LQKENI. The CDR3 loop reads CASSPGATDTQYF. CDR3 DNA: TGTGCCAGCTCACCAGGGGCCACAGATACGCAGTATTTT.

The chain couples TRBV18 to TRBJ2-2; 7 bases are a match to TRBD1. With 5 bases clipped from V and 11 bases from J, the junction kept 11 bases outside the gene matches. The CDR3 sequence is 14 residues long. CDR1 and CDR2 from the germline V gene are KGHSH and LQKENI. CDR3 region: CASSTGQPEVELFF. The CDR3 bases are TGTGCCAGCTCAACGGGACAGCCTGAGGTCGAGCTGTTTTTT.

Written as DNA, the CDR3 is TGTGCCAGCTCACCGGCAGGGGGCGTGGAGACCCAGTACTTC. Its translation is CASSPAGGVETQYF. This sequence joins TRBV18 and TRBJ2-5, with 8 bases that match TRBD1. The CDR3 totals 14 residues. V dropped 3 bases and J dropped 5; count of bases not matched to a gene: 5. From germline, CDR1 is KGHSH and CDR2 LQKENI.

V usage is TRBV5-4 and J usage is TRBJ2-2; 8 positions match TRBD2. CDR1 is SGHNT and CDR2 is YYREEE in the germline V gene (reference sequence). V trimming: 6 bases; J trimming: 1 base; junction bases outside the gene matches: 8. The CDR3 runs to 16 residues. In nucleotides, the CDR3 is TGTGCCAGCACCATACTAGCGGCGCAGAACACCGGGGAGCTGTTTTTT. Amino acids: CASTILAAQNTGELFF.

The chain employs TRBV7-9 and TRBJ1-2; the match to TRBD1 covers 7 bases. The length of the CDR3 is 13 residues. J lost 3 bases, V lost 2 bases, and 0 bases had no gene match. Per germline, CDR1 SEHNR and CDR2 FQNEAQ (reference sequence). As DNA, the CDR3 is TGTGCCAGCAGCTTACAGGGGGACTATGGCTACACCTTC. Its protein product is CASSLQGDYGYTF.

The CDR3 spells CATSDPTGGSADTQYF. Here the CDR3 DNA reads TGTGCCACCAGTGACCCGACAGGGGGATCCGCAGATACGCAGTATTTT. This rearrangement joins TRBV24-1 to TRBJ2-3; 9 bases match TRBD1. This CDR3 region has 16 residues. Germline CDR1 reads KGHDR; CDR2 reads SFDVKD. Trimming took 4 bases from V and 4 from J; bases not matched to a gene: 8.

The J gene is TRBJ2-1, the V gene TRBV6-2 or TRBV6-3; D is uncertain. Germline CDR1 and CDR2: MNHEY and SVGEGT. The length of the CDR3 is 11 residues. The V gene lost 4 bases and the J gene lost 5 bases, with 3 bases spanning the gap. The DNA of the CDR3 is TGTGCCAGCAGTTCAGACAATGAGCAGTTCTTC. The encoded protein is CASSSDNEQFF.

The J gene is TRBJ2-7, the V gene TRBV28; a weak D match, TRBD1 (6 bases). Germline V gives CDR1 MDHEN, CDR2 SYDVKM. The CDR3 length is 14 residues. V was pared by 5 bases and J by 3 bases, with 14 bases between. In DNA form, the CDR3 reads TGTGCCAGCAGTCCCCAGGACAGAAACTACGAGCAGTACTTC. It codes for CASSPQDRNYEQYF.

This clone was picked up many times. The junction differs from germline at one of its ends, possibly a read error. The chain links TRBV2 to TRBJ2-7; D uncertain. This CDR3 contains 10 residues. Germline V gene lookup returns CDR1 SNHLY and CDR2 FYNNEI. This CDR3 is CASTELEQYF. The CDR3 region has the DNA TGTGCCAGCACTGAATTAGAGCAGTACTTC.

The chain carries TRBV11-2 and TRBJ2-7, with 7 nucleotides matching TRBD2. The germline V gene encodes CDR1 SGHAT and CDR2 FQNNGV. CDR3 length equals 15 residues. V gave up 1 base and J gave up 3 bases; unmatched junction bases: 6. CDR3 in amino acids: CASSLVREVRYEQYF. DNA for the CDR3: TGTGCCAGCAGCTTAGTTCGGGAGGTACGCTACGAGCAGTACTTC.

V is TRBV28 and J is TRBJ1-5, with 8 bases aligning to TRBD1. The V and J ends lost 6 bases and 7 bases, in that order; junction bases with no gene match: 8. The germline gives CDR1 MDHEN, CDR2 SYDVKM. The CDR3 runs to 14 residues. The chain's CDR3 is CASRWTGRSQPQHF. The CDR3 region has the DNA TGTGCCAGCAGGTGGACAGGGCGTTCGCAGCCCCAGCATTTT.

The chain is built from TRBV6-2 or TRBV6-3 and TRBJ1-1; D not certain. Germline V gene sequence: CDR1 MNHEY, CDR2 SVGEGT. This CDR3 has 14 residues. V lost 5 bases to trimming and J lost 7 bases, with 17 bases between them. The CDR3 reads CASSPMRNLIEAFF. The CDR3 DNA sequence: TGTGCCAGCAGTCCGATGAGAAACCTGATTGAAGCTTTCTTT.

The V call is TRBV4-3, the J call TRBJ2-2; D might be TRBD1 (5 bases). The germline CDR1 and CDR2 sequences are LGHNA and YSLEER. This CDR3 region has 17 residues. Trimming left V 4 bases short and J 6 bases short, with 21 bases between. The CDR3: CASSPDPPGGRAGELFF. CDR3 nucleotides: TGCGCCAGCAGCCCAGACCCCCCCGGCGGCAGGGCCGGGGAGCTGTTTTTT.